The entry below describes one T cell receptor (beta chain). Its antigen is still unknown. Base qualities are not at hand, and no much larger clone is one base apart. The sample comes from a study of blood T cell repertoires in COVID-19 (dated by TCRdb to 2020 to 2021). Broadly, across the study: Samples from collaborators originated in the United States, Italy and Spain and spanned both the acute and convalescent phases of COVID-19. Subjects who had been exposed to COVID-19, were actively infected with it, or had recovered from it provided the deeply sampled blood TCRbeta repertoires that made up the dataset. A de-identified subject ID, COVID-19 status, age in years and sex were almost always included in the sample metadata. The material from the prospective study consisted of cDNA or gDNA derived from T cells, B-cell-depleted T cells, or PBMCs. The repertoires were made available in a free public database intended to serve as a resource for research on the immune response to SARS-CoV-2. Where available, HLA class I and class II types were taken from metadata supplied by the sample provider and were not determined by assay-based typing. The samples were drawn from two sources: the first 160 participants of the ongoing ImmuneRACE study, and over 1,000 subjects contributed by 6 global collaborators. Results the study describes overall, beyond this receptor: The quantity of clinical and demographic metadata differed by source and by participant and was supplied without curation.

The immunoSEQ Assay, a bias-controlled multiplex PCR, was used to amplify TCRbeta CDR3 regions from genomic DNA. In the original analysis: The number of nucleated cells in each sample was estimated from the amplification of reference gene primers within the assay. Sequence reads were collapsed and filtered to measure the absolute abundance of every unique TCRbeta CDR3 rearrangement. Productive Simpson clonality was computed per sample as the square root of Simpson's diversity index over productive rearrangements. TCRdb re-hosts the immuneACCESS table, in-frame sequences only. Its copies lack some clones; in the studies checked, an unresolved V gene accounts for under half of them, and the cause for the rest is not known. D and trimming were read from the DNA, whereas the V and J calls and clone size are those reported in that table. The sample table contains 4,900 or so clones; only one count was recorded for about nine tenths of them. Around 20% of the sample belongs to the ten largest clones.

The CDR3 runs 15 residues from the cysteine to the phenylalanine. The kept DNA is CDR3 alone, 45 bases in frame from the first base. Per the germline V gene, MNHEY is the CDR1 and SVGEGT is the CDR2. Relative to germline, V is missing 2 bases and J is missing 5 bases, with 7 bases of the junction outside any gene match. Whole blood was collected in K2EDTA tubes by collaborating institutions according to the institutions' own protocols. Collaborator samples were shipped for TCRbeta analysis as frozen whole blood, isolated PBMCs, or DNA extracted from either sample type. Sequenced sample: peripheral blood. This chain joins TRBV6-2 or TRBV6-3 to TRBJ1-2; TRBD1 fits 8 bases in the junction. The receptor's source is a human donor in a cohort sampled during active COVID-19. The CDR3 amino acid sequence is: CASSYAAGGGYGYTF. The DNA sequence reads TGTGCCAGCAGTTACGCAGCAGGGGGCGGTTATGGCTACACCTTC.